Sequencing of this TCR beta chain was carried out in a study of blood T cell repertoires in COVID-19. TCRdb's table, derived via immunoSEQ multiplex PCR, lists solely in-frame clones and lacks some. The data contain approximately 470,000 clones, roughly 88% of them singletons. CDR3 length equals 11 residues. Germline V gene lookup returns CDR1 GTSNPN and CDR2 SVGIG (reference sequence). The V and J ends lost 0 bases and 7 bases respectively, with 6 bases between them. This receptor was obtained from a human donor in a cohort sampled during active COVID-19. Sequencing input: peripheral blood. J is TRBJ1-1 and V is TRBV30; D is perhaps TRBD1 (6 bases). DNA for the CDR3: TGTGCCTGGAGTGTGGACAGTGAAGCTTTCTTT. It is translated as CAWSVDSEAFF.